This T cell receptor (beta chain) was found in a study of OX40 agonist ivuxolimab in advanced cancers. Overall study context: An anti-OX40 (CD134) antibody with agonistic activity, ivuxolimab, was administered to patients. Checkpoint inhibitors had been given previously to 35% to 50% of patients. Study-level points and caveats: Some patients who did not respond also had low normalized T-cell clonal expansion. Doses of 0.1 to 3.0 mg/kg were accompanied by clonal expansion of CD4+ and CD8+ blood T cells by week 6.

TCRdb keeps only in-frame clones here, not all; method: immunoSEQ multiplex PCR. The data contain over 50,000 clones, roughly 90% of them singletons. For this clone: Its antigen is not known.

V was clipped by 5 bases and J by 5 bases, with 13 bases between them. The CDR3 spans 14 residues. CDR1 SNHLY and CDR2 FYNNEI come from the germline V gene. The V call is TRBV2, the J call TRBJ2-1; possible D gene TRBD2, 6 bases. Sequenced here: CD4+ or CD8+ T cells sorted from blood, sampled in a trial of the OX40 agonist ivuxolimab. This receptor was obtained from an adult with an advanced solid tumor such as melanoma, head and neck, liver or kidney cancer. CDR3 nucleotide sequence: TGTGCCAGCAGTTTATACGGGAGTGACAATGAGCAGTTCTTC. It is translated as CASSLYGSDNEQFF.